The text below deals with one T cell receptor (beta chain). The data stem from a study of blood T cell repertoires in COVID-19. The wider study: Collection of acute and convalescent COVID-19 samples took place in the United States, Italy and Spain. Sources were T cells, B-cell-depleted T cells, or PBMCs; the material itself was cDNA or gDNA.

Authors' analysis steps: Estimated nucleated cell counts came from reference gene primer amplification. TCRdb's copy holds only in-frame clones and misses some; the assay was immunoSEQ multiplex PCR. The V and J calls and the clone size are those of that table, but D and trimming were determined from the DNA. The table lists tens of thousands of clones, under 90% of them singletons. One Seattle source followed patients from active infection through their disease course. Germline values: CDR1 MDHEN, CDR2 SYDVKM. The CDR3 covers 13 residues. The trim removed 6 bases at V and 6 bases at J, leaving 4 bases unmatched.

This TCR came from a man in his sixties with COVID-19, enrolled during active disease. Sequencing input: peripheral blood. The chain combines TRBV28 with TRBJ1-5; 8 bases line up with TRBD1. The CDR3 is CASRETGAQPQHF. The DNA of the CDR3 is TGTGCCAGCAGAGAGACAGGGGCTCAGCCCCAGCATTTT. The variable domain in full, completed from reference TRBV28 and TRBJ1-5, reads DVKVTQSSRYLVKRTGEKVFLECVQDMDHENMFWYRQDPGLGLRLIYFSYDVKMKEKGDIPEGYSVSREKKERFSLILESASTNQTSMYLCASRETGAQPQHFGDGTRLSIL.